The 18 T cell receptor beta chains presented below share a single source sample, sequenced in a study of T cells after yellow fever vaccination. One entry per CDR3 protein, called by TCRdb with MiXCR from the 5' RACE reads. The sample contains some 560,000 distinct CDR3 sequences, about 17% of which appear only once. Sequencing was performed on PBMCs, taken 5 days after the first yellow fever vaccination. These receptors all stem from a man aged 18 to 30 who received the YFV17D yellow fever vaccine.

This clonotype showed up just a few times. Here the CDR3 reads CASSCDEIRTDTQYF. As DNA, the CDR3 is TGTGCCAGCAGTTGCGATGAGATACGCACAGATACGCAGTATTTT. The chain employs TRBV12-3 or TRBV12-4 and TRBJ2-3; D uncertain. V was clipped by 4 bases and J by 1 base, with 12 bases between them. The CDR3 is 15 amino acids.

This clonotype was seen more than once but under ten times. The chain couples TRBV7-6 to TRBJ2-5, with unresolved D. With 2 bases removed from V and 2 bases from J, the gap between germline ends came to 12 bases. This CDR3 has 15 residues. CDR1 and CDR2 from the germline V gene are SGHVS and FNYEAQ. The CDR3 nucleotides are TGTGCCAGCAGCTTACGGCCCCGTGAACAAGAGACCCAGTACTTC. Protein: CASSLRPREQETQYF.

This clonotype has just a few counts. The rearrangement uses TRBV5-4 and TRBJ2-1; TRBD2 aligns across 12 bases. Unmatched junction bases numbered 6, after V lost 2 bases and J lost 9 bases. CDR1 and CDR2 (germline): SGHNT, YYREEE (reference sequence). CDR3 size: 15 residues. The CDR3, as DNA: TGTGCCAGCAGCTTTTCTAGCGGGGGGGATGGTGAGCAGTTCTTC. Protein: CASSFSSGGDGEQFF.

V usage is TRBV5-5 and J usage is TRBJ1-2; the D is unclear. The germline V gene has CDR1 SGHKS and CDR2 YYEKEE (reference sequence). This CDR3 region has 15 residues. Trimming stripped 0 bases from V and 2 bases from J, with 11 bases between. DNA of the CDR3: TGTGCCAGCAGCTTGGCGGCAGGCCTAAACTATGGCTACACCTTC. Translated, it gives CASSLAAGLNYGYTF.

In its sample, this clonotype was seen many times. V is TRBV7-2 and J is TRBJ1-1; tentatively, D is TRBD1 (5 bases). Germline lookup yields CDR1 SGHTA and CDR2 FQGNSA. The length of the CDR3 is 13 residues. The V end was cut by 7 bases, the J end by 1 base, with 10 bases between. CDR3 sequence (DNA): TGTGCCAGCAACCGTAGGGGGAACACTGAAGCTTTCTTT. Translating gives CASNRRGNTEAFF.

This clonotype was recorded a few times. V usage is TRBV5-4 and J usage is TRBJ2-1; TRBD2 is a possible D gene (7 bases). Germline CDR1 and CDR2: SGHNT and YYREEE (reference sequence). V shed 4 bases and J shed 7 bases, with 12 bases lying between them. The CDR3 runs to 13 residues. CDR3 sequence (DNA): TGTGCCAGCAGCCGGGGGGCATGGAATGAGCAGTTCTTC. It translates to CASSRGAWNEQFF.

The table lists this clonotype with many counts. The V and J genes are TRBV7-9 and TRBJ1-6; unclear D gene. CDR1 SEHNR and CDR2 FQNEAQ come from the germline V gene (reference sequence). The CDR3 runs to 12 residues. V was shortened by 1 base and J by 7 bases, with 2 bases between the two germline ends. In DNA form, the CDR3 reads TGTGCCAGCAGCTTAGAGAATTCACCCCTCCACTTT. The encoded protein is CASSLENSPLHF.

The table lists this clonotype with a few counts. The CDR3 here is CASSLNPVLNYGYTF. The CDR3 region has the DNA TGTGCCAGCAGCTTGAATCCGGTGCTGAACTATGGCTACACCTTC. The rearrangement links TRBV5-6 to TRBJ1-2, with unresolved D. CDR3 length equals 15 residues. The germline CDR1 and CDR2 sequences are SGHDT and YYEEEE. Trimming shortened V by 1 base and J by 2 bases, and 12 bases separated the two germline ends.

CDR3 in amino acids: CASRNSGDTDTQYF. CDR3 DNA: TGTGCCAGCAGGAATTCGGGGGACACAGATACGCAGTATTTT. The chain employs TRBV6-9 and TRBJ2-3; D possibly corresponds to TRBD2 (6 bases). From germline, CDR1 is MNHGY and CDR2 SVAAGI. There are 14 residues in the CDR3. Trimming shortened V by 6 bases and J by 2 bases, and 12 bases separated the two germline ends.

This clonotype was seen a handful of times. CDR3 sequence reads: CASSVTGANVLTF. The CDR3 DNA reads as TGTGCCAGCAGTGTGACTGGGGCCAACGTCCTGACTTTC. J is TRBJ2-6 and V is TRBV25-1, with D unresolved. Germline CDR1 MGHDK, CDR2 SYGVNS. Trimming removed 4 bases from V and 2 bases from J, with 3 bases in between. The CDR3 spans 13 residues.

The chain links TRBV2 to TRBJ2-7, with 9 bases identical to TRBD2. V shed 4 bases, J shed 0 bases, and the junction held 4 bases outside the gene matches. This CDR3 region has 15 residues. Germline-derived CDR1 and CDR2 are SNHLY and FYNNEI. The CDR3 bases are TGTGCCAGCAGTGCCCTAGCGGGGACCTCCTACGAGCAGTACGTC. Its translation: CASSALAGTSYEQYV.

CDR3 nucleotides: TGCGCCAGCAGCTTGGGACCTGCGGAGGGGGGAGATACGCAGTATTTT. As protein: CASSLGPAEGGDTQYF. The chain links TRBV5-1 to TRBJ2-3; tentatively, D is TRBD1 or TRBD2 (6 bases each). V was cut by 0 bases and J by 5 bases, with 16 bases left in between. The CDR3 runs to 16 residues. Germline-derived CDR1 and CDR2 are SGHRS and YFSETQ.

This clonotype showed up just a few times. The chain has TRBV27 and TRBJ1-4; no clear D. Germline assignment: CDR1 MNHEY and CDR2 SMNVEV (reference sequence). CDR3 length equals 14 residues. V was clipped by 10 bases and J by 0 bases, with 12 bases between them. This CDR3 is CATGPGTTNEKLFF. The CDR3 DNA is TGTGCCACAGGACCCGGGACAACTAATGAAAAACTGTTTTTT.

V gene TRBV2 combines with J gene TRBJ1-1; 8 nucleotides match TRBD1. This CDR3 contains 15 residues. CDR1 SNHLY and CDR2 FYNNEI come from the germline V gene. V was clipped by 11 bases and J by 7 bases; unmatched bases: 18. CDR3 loop: CAGGSHRGVENEAFF. CDR3 DNA sequence: TGTGCCGGAGGATCACACAGGGGGGTTGAGAATGAAGCTTTCTTT.

This clonotype has just a few counts. The chain's CDR3 is CATSVTRDNTEAFF. In nucleotides, the CDR3 is TGTGCCACCAGCGTAACGCGGGACAACACTGAAGCTTTCTTT. The J gene is TRBJ1-1, the V gene TRBV15; D is possibly TRBD1 (5 bases). Germline lookup yields CDR1 LNHNV and CDR2 YYDKDF (reference sequence). V gave up 5 bases and J gave up 2 bases, with 12 bases separating them. This CDR3 region has 14 residues.

The sample holds a few counts of this clonotype. V gene TRBV3-1 combines with J gene TRBJ2-1, with 15 bases aligning to TRBD2. The CDR3 loop spans 15 amino acids. Germline-derived CDR1 and CDR2 are LGHDT and YNNKEL (reference sequence). The V and J ends lost 4 bases and 9 bases, in that order; junction bases with no gene match: 4. DNA of the CDR3: TGTGCCAGCAGCCCCCCGGGACTAGCGGGGGGTGAGCAGTTCTTC. It specifies CASSPPGLAGGEQFF.

This sequence joins TRBV12-3 or TRBV12-4 and TRBJ2-1; D not certain. V was cut by 6 bases and J by 0 bases, with 18 bases left in between. The CDR3 is 17 residues long. The CDR3 loop is CASSLKGYWSSYNEQFF. The CDR3 bases are TGTGCCAGCAGCCTAAAGGGCTATTGGAGCTCCTACAATGAGCAGTTCTTC.

This clonotype was counted only a few times. The CDR3 region is CASSLAGETYNEQFF. CDR3 DNA sequence: TGTGCCAGCAGCTTGGCAGGGGAAACCTACAATGAGCAGTTCTTC. The V and J genes are TRBV7-9 and TRBJ2-1; a weak D match, TRBD1 (6 bases). Germline loops: CDR1 SEHNR, CDR2 FQNEAQ (reference sequence). The CDR3 covers 15 residues. Trimming left V 3 bases short and J 2 bases short, with 11 bases between.